These T cell receptor beta chains were read from a single sample in a study of blood T cell repertoires in COVID-19. Assay: immunoSEQ multiplex PCR; the TCRdb copy retains only in-frame clones and omits some. The data hold around 300,000 clones, with 90% observed a single time. What was sequenced was peripheral blood. These receptor sequences come from a woman aged 40 to 50 with COVID-19, enrolled during active disease. CDR3s include the opening cysteine and the closing phenylalanine or tryptophan. Each record gives: J gene, clone size, D gene, CDR3 length, V gene, CDR3 DNA, CDR3 protein. A D gene is named only where the DNA matches it firmly. Part of the rows lack a size; the others show once, few, many or a class for expanded clones.

j_call: TRBJ1-1; clone_size: NA; d_call: NA; cdr3_length: 17; v_call: TRBV27; cdr3_nt: TGTGCCAGCAGTTTATACCGTCAGTCCTTAATGAACACTGAAGCTTTCTTT; cdr3_aa: CASSLYRQSLMNTEAFF
j_call: TRBJ1-2; clone_size: NA; d_call: NA; cdr3_length: 14; v_call: TRBV27; cdr3_nt: TGTGCCAGCAGTTTATCGGAGTCTAACTATGGCTACACCTTC; cdr3_aa: CASSLSESNYGYTF
j_call: TRBJ2-7; clone_size: NA; d_call: NA; cdr3_length: 11; v_call: TRBV20-1; cdr3_nt: TGCAGTGCCAAGGGACTCTACGAGCAGTACTTC; cdr3_aa: CSAKGLYEQYF
j_call: TRBJ2-2; clone_size: NA; d_call: NA; cdr3_length: 15; v_call: TRBV4-3; cdr3_nt: TGCGCCAGCAGCCAAGCAGGGTCGAACACCGGGGAGCTGTTTTTT; cdr3_aa: CASSQAGSNTGELFF
j_call: TRBJ2-5; clone_size: NA; d_call: TRBD1; cdr3_length: 13; v_call: TRBV2; cdr3_nt: TGTGCCAGCAGGGGACAGGGTTTGGAGACCCAGTACTTC; cdr3_aa: CASRGQGLETQYF
j_call: TRBJ2-5; clone_size: NA; d_call: TRBD2; cdr3_length: 13; v_call: TRBV10-3; cdr3_nt: TGTGCCATCGCCGCTAGCGGGGCCCAGGCCCAGTACTTC; cdr3_aa: CAIAASGAQAQYF
j_call: TRBJ1-4; clone_size: NA; d_call: TRBD1; cdr3_length: 18; v_call: TRBV4-3; cdr3_nt: TGCGCCAGCAGCCAAGATTATTACGACAGGGGGCTCTTTGAAAAACTGTTTTTT; cdr3_aa: CASSQDYYDRGLFEKLFF
j_call: TRBJ1-4; clone_size: NA; d_call: TRBD1; cdr3_length: 15; v_call: TRBV7-3; cdr3_nt: TGTGCCAGCAGCCCGGCAGGGGGAAGTAATGAAAAACTGTTTTTT; cdr3_aa: CASSPAGGSNEKLFF
j_call: TRBJ1-1; clone_size: NA; d_call: NA; cdr3_length: 16; v_call: TRBV5-4; cdr3_nt: TGTGCCAGCAGCTTTGGAGGGGCGGGAATGAACACTGAAGCTTTCTTT; cdr3_aa: CASSFGGAGMNTEAFF
j_call: TRBJ2-7; clone_size: NA; d_call: TRBD1; cdr3_length: 15; v_call: TRBV5-6; cdr3_nt: TGTGCCAGCAGCTCAGGTGGACAGGGGGTCCACGAGCAGTACTTC; cdr3_aa: CASSSGGQGVHEQYF
j_call: TRBJ2-7; clone_size: NA; d_call: NA; cdr3_length: 14; v_call: TRBV5-1; cdr3_nt: TGCGCCAGCAGCTTGGCAGCAGGGTCCCCCGAGCAGTACTTC; cdr3_aa: CASSLAAGSPEQYF
j_call: TRBJ1-2; clone_size: NA; d_call: NA; cdr3_length: 14; v_call: TRBV2; cdr3_nt: TGTGCCAGCAGTACCACAGTGGGCGGGTATGGCTACACCTTC; cdr3_aa: CASSTTVGGYGYTF
j_call: TRBJ2-5; clone_size: NA; d_call: NA; cdr3_length: 12; v_call: TRBV28; cdr3_nt: TGTGCCAGCAGCGGTGACACGGAGACCCAGTACTTC; cdr3_aa: CASSGDTETQYF
j_call: TRBJ2-2; clone_size: NA; d_call: NA; cdr3_length: 16; v_call: TRBV6-8; cdr3_nt: TGTGCCAGCAGTTACTCGACCGGCAGGGTGCCCGGGGAGCTGTTTTTT; cdr3_aa: CASSYSTGRVPGELFF
j_call: TRBJ2-7; clone_size: NA; d_call: TRBD2; cdr3_length: 16; v_call: TRBV2; cdr3_nt: TGTGCCAGCAGTGAAGTATGGCTAGCGGGAGACTACGAGCAGTACTTC; cdr3_aa: CASSEVWLAGDYEQYF
j_call: TRBJ1-1; clone_size: NA; d_call: TRBD1; cdr3_length: 16; v_call: TRBV5-6; cdr3_nt: TGTGCCAGCAGCTCTATGGACAGGGGCATGAACACTGAAGCTTTCTTT; cdr3_aa: CASSSMDRGMNTEAFF
j_call: TRBJ2-3; clone_size: NA; d_call: NA; cdr3_length: 16; v_call: TRBV18; cdr3_nt: TGTGCCAGCTCACCGTGGGCAGACAGACGCACAGATACGCAGTATTTT; cdr3_aa: CASSPWADRRTDTQYF
j_call: TRBJ2-5; clone_size: once; d_call: TRBD1; cdr3_length: 14; v_call: TRBV9; cdr3_nt: TGTGCCAGCAGCGCGGACAGGGGATCAGAGACCCAGTACTTC; cdr3_aa: CASSADRGSETQYF
j_call: TRBJ2-1; clone_size: NA; d_call: TRBD2; cdr3_length: 17; v_call: TRBV7-3; cdr3_nt: TGTGCCAGCAGCTCTCAGGGCGGGACTAGGGTTCGGCATGAGCAGTTCTTC; cdr3_aa: CASSSQGGTRVRHEQFF
j_call: TRBJ1-2; clone_size: once; d_call: NA; cdr3_length: 11; v_call: TRBV12-3/TRBV12-4; cdr3_nt: TGTGCCAGCAGAAAGACAGATGGCTACACCTTC; cdr3_aa: CASRKTDGYTF
j_call: TRBJ1-3; clone_size: NA; d_call: NA; cdr3_length: 12; v_call: TRBV7-2; cdr3_nt: TGTGCCAGCAGCTTAGATTATAACACCATATATTTT; cdr3_aa: CASSLDYNTIYF
j_call: TRBJ2-5; clone_size: NA; d_call: NA; cdr3_length: 14; v_call: TRBV19; cdr3_nt: TGTGCCAGTAGTATACCCGACAGAAAAGAGACCCAGTACTTC; cdr3_aa: CASSIPDRKETQYF
j_call: TRBJ2-2; clone_size: NA; d_call: TRBD1; cdr3_length: 13; v_call: TRBV6-4; cdr3_nt: TGTGCCAGCAGGGGACAGGACACCGGGGAGCTGTTTTTT; cdr3_aa: CASRGQDTGELFF
j_call: TRBJ2-2; clone_size: NA; d_call: TRBD2; cdr3_length: 14; v_call: TRBV5-5; cdr3_nt: TGTGCCAGCAGCCTGGGACTAGCGGGCGGGGAGCTGTTTTTT; cdr3_aa: CASSLGLAGGELFF
j_call: TRBJ2-1; clone_size: NA; d_call: TRBD2; cdr3_length: 18; v_call: TRBV4-1; cdr3_nt: TGCGCCAGCAGCCAAGATATTCCGGCCAGCGGGAAGGGTGATGAGCAGTTCTTC; cdr3_aa: CASSQDIPASGKGDEQFF
j_call: TRBJ1-5; clone_size: few; d_call: TRBD1; cdr3_length: 16; v_call: TRBV7-2; cdr3_nt: TGTGCCAGCAGCCGCGGGACAGGGGTTCCCAATCAGCCCCAGCATTTT; cdr3_aa: CASSRGTGVPNQPQHF
j_call: TRBJ1-1; clone_size: once; d_call: NA; cdr3_length: 16; v_call: TRBV28; cdr3_nt: TGTGCCAGCAGCACCCTGTGGGCTTTATCGAACACTGAAGCTTTCTTT; cdr3_aa: CASSTLWALSNTEAFF
j_call: TRBJ2-5; clone_size: NA; d_call: NA; cdr3_length: 14; v_call: TRBV19; cdr3_nt: TGTGCCAGTAGTACCCAACAGGCTCGAGAGACCCAGTACTTC; cdr3_aa: CASSTQQARETQYF
j_call: TRBJ1-1; clone_size: few; d_call: NA; cdr3_length: 13; v_call: TRBV29-1; cdr3_nt: TGCAGCGTTGAGGGAGCCGGCGGCACTGAAGCTTTCTTT; cdr3_aa: CSVEGAGGTEAFF
j_call: TRBJ2-2; clone_size: NA; d_call: NA; cdr3_length: 16; v_call: TRBV24-1; cdr3_nt: TGTGCCACCAGTGATACCAGGGCCCCGAACACCGGGGAGCTGTTTTTT; cdr3_aa: CATSDTRAPNTGELFF
j_call: TRBJ1-6; clone_size: NA; d_call: NA; cdr3_length: 18; v_call: TRBV7-2; cdr3_nt: TGTGCCAGCAGCCCTCAGACCGGGTTCGGCTCCTATAATTCACCCCTCCACTTT; cdr3_aa: CASSPQTGFGSYNSPLHF
j_call: TRBJ2-1; clone_size: NA; d_call: TRBD2; cdr3_length: 16; v_call: TRBV7-3; cdr3_nt: TGTGCCAGCAGCTCGCCACTAGCGGGGGGCCGCAATGAGCAGTTCTTC; cdr3_aa: CASSSPLAGGRNEQFF
j_call: TRBJ2-5; clone_size: NA; d_call: TRBD1; cdr3_length: 13; v_call: TRBV6-5; cdr3_nt: TGTGCCAGCAGGCGCAGGGGGCTTGAGACCCAGTACTTC; cdr3_aa: CASRRRGLETQYF
j_call: TRBJ2-7; clone_size: NA; d_call: TRBD2; cdr3_length: 15; v_call: TRBV5-6; cdr3_nt: TGTGCCAGCACCCATAATAGCGGGAGGTTCTACGAGCAGTACTTC; cdr3_aa: CASTHNSGRFYEQYF
j_call: TRBJ1-6; clone_size: NA; d_call: NA; cdr3_length: 12; v_call: TRBV3-1/TRBV3-2; cdr3_nt: TGTGCCAGCAGCCCAAATAATTCACCCCTCCACTTT; cdr3_aa: CASSPNNSPLHF
j_call: TRBJ2-7; clone_size: NA; d_call: NA; cdr3_length: 15; v_call: TRBV27; cdr3_nt: TGTGCCAGCAGTTTAATCGGGGAACAGTCCTACGAGCAGTACTTC; cdr3_aa: CASSLIGEQSYEQYF
j_call: TRBJ2-7; clone_size: NA; d_call: TRBD2; cdr3_length: 16; v_call: TRBV15; cdr3_nt: TGTGCCACCAGCAGAGATGGGCGGGGGGTGAGCTACGAGCAGTACTTC; cdr3_aa: CATSRDGRGVSYEQYF
j_call: TRBJ1-6; clone_size: NA; d_call: TRBD1; cdr3_length: 15; v_call: TRBV27; cdr3_nt: TGTGCCACCCGCCCCATTACAGGGGCTAATTCACCCCTCCACTTT; cdr3_aa: CATRPITGANSPLHF
j_call: TRBJ1-4; clone_size: NA; d_call: NA; cdr3_length: 15; v_call: TRBV30; cdr3_nt: TGTGCCTGGAGTCTCCGGACAGCATCGGGTGAAAAACTGTTTTTT; cdr3_aa: CAWSLRTASGEKLFF
j_call: TRBJ1-5; clone_size: NA; d_call: NA; cdr3_length: 15; v_call: TRBV19; cdr3_nt: TGTGCCAGTAGTACGGGGACACGGAGTAGTCAGCCCCAGCATTTT; cdr3_aa: CASSTGTRSSQPQHF
j_call: TRBJ1-1; clone_size: NA; d_call: TRBD1; cdr3_length: 17; v_call: TRBV28; cdr3_nt: TGTGCCAGCAGTTTATGGGGACAGGGGACGGGGAACACTGAAGCTTTCTTT; cdr3_aa: CASSLWGQGTGNTEAFF
j_call: TRBJ1-1; clone_size: NA; d_call: NA; cdr3_length: 14; v_call: TRBV7-9; cdr3_nt: TGTGCCAGCAGCCAAGGGGTAATGAACACTGAAGCTTTCTTT; cdr3_aa: CASSQGVMNTEAFF
j_call: TRBJ2-1; clone_size: NA; d_call: TRBD1; cdr3_length: 15; v_call: TRBV6-4; cdr3_nt: TGTGCCAGCAGTGAAAGGGCTATCGCCAGGGGGGAGCAGTTCTTC; cdr3_aa: CASSERAIARGEQFF
j_call: TRBJ2-5; clone_size: NA; d_call: NA; cdr3_length: 13; v_call: TRBV11-2; cdr3_nt: TGTGCCAGCAGCCCCCGCAGGGCAGGGACCCAGTACTTC; cdr3_aa: CASSPRRAGTQYF
j_call: TRBJ2-1; clone_size: NA; d_call: TRBD2; cdr3_length: 20; v_call: TRBV5-1; cdr3_nt: TGCGCCAGCAGCCGTGCCGGGACTAGCGGGAGTTCTAGCTCCTACAATGAGCAGTTCTTC; cdr3_aa: CASSRAGTSGSSSSYNEQFF
j_call: TRBJ2-7; clone_size: NA; d_call: NA; cdr3_length: 13; v_call: TRBV30; cdr3_nt: TGTGCCTGGAGGAGACCGCAGGGGTACGAGCAGTACTTC; cdr3_aa: CAWRRPQGYEQYF